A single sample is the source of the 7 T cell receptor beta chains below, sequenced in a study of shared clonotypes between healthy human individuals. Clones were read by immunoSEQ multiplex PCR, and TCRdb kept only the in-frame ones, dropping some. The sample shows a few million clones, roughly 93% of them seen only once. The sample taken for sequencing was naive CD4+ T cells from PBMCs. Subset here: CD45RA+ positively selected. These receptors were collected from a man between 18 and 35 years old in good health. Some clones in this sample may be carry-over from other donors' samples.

The CDR3 loop reads CASSDSENQPQHF. As DNA, the CDR3 is TGTGCCAGCAGCGACTCGGAGAATCAGCCCCAGCATTTT. V gene TRBV7-8 combines with J gene TRBJ1-5; D not certain. The CDR3 consists of 13 residues. From germline, CDR1 is SGHVS and CDR2 FQNEAQ. V was trimmed by 5 bases and J by 4 bases, leaving 9 bases between them.

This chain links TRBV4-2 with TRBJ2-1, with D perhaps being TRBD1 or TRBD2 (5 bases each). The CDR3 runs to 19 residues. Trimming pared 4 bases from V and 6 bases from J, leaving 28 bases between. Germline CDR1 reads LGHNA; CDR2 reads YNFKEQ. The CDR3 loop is CASSPRARSRLTTGNEQFF. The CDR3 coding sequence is TGTGCCAGCAGCCCCAGGGCAAGGAGTCGGCTGACTACGGGCAATGAGCAGTTCTTC.

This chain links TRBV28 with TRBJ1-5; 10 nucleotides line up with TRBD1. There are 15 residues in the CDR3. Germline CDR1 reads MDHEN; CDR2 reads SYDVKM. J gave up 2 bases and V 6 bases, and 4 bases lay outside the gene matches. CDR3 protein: CASRVGTGGNQPQHF. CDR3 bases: TGTGCCAGCAGGGTTGGGACAGGGGGCAATCAGCCCCAGCATTTT.

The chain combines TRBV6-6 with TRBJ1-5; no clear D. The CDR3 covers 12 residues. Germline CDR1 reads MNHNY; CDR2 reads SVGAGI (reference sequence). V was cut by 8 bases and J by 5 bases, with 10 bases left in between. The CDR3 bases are TGTGCCAGCTCCCCGGGGTATCAGCCCCAGCATTTT. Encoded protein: CASSPGYQPQHF.

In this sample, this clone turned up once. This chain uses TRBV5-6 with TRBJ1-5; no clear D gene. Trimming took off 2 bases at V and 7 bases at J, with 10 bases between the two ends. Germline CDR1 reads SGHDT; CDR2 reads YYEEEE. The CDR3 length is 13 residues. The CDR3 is CASSFGVGQPQHF. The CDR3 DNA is TGTGCCAGCAGCTTTGGGGTAGGGCAGCCCCAGCATTTT.

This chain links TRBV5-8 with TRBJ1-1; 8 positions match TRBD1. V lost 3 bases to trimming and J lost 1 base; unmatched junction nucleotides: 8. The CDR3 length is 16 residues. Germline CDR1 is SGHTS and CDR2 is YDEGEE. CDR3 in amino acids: CASSSHRGATNTEAFF. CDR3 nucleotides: TGTGCCAGCAGCTCCCACAGGGGGGCCACGAACACTGAAGCTTTCTTT.

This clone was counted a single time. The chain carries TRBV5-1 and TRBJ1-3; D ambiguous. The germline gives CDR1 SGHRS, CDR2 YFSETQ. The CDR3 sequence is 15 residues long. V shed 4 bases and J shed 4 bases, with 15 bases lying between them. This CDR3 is CASSDQKGFGNTIYF. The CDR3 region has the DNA TGCGCCAGCAGCGACCAGAAGGGTTTCGGAAACACCATATATTTT.